Shown below are 18 T cell receptor beta chains from a single sample sequenced in a study of OX40 agonist ivuxolimab in advanced cancers. Assay: immunoSEQ multiplex PCR; the TCRdb copy retains only in-frame clones and omits some. The sample lists 45,000 to 70,000 clones, about 90% occurring once. The sample was CD4+ or CD8+ T cells sorted from blood, taken in a trial of the OX40 agonist ivuxolimab. The receptors were sampled from an adult with an advanced solid tumor such as melanoma, head and neck, liver or kidney cancer.

This rearrangement joins TRBV6-5 to TRBJ2-7; no clear D. The CDR3 totals 13 residues. Germline values: CDR1 MNHEY, CDR2 SVGAGI. Between the trimmed V and J ends, which lost 6 bases and 7 bases, there was a span of 16 bases. The CDR3 sequence: CASSDRPSAEQYF. CDR3 sequence (DNA): TGTGCCAGCAGCGATCGCCCCTCGGCAGAGCAGTACTTC.

The chain joins TRBV19 to TRBJ2-1; D assignment may be TRBD1 or TRBD2 (5 bases each). Germline V gene lookup returns CDR1 LNHDA and CDR2 SQIVND (reference sequence). Trimming shortened V by 1 base and J by 15 bases, and 16 bases separated the two germline ends. This CDR3 comprises 13 residues. CDR3 sequence: CASSIAGRDKRFF. The DNA of the CDR3 is TGTGCCAGTAGTATAGCGGGGCGAGATAAACGGTTCTTC.

This clone appeared a single time. The rearrangement uses TRBV30 and TRBJ1-1; 9 nucleotides align to TRBD1. CDR3 size: 11 residues. Germline V CDR1 and CDR2: GTSNPN, SVGIG (reference sequence). J lost 10 bases, V lost 2 bases, and 2 bases had no gene match. The CDR3 protein is CAWSRTGAAFF. In DNA, the CDR3 is TGTGCCTGGAGTCGGACAGGGGCAGCTTTCTTT.

The rearrangement uses TRBV9 and TRBJ2-2, with TRBD2 matching over 15 bases. CDR3 size: 16 residues. Germline lookup yields CDR1 SGDLS and CDR2 YYNGEE. Trimming removed 4 bases from V and 8 bases from J; junction bases left unmatched: 6. The DNA for the CDR3 is TGTGCCAGCAGCCCGGGACTAGCGGGAGGAACAGGGGAGCTGTTTTTT. It yields the protein CASSPGLAGGTGELFF.

This chain uses TRBV5-4 with TRBJ2-3; D unclear. V was clipped by 2 bases and J by 4 bases, with 8 bases between them. This CDR3 comprises 13 residues. CDR1 SGHNT and CDR2 YYREEE come from the germline V gene (reference sequence). The CDR3 loop is CASSFKGADTQYF. CDR3 nucleotides: TGTGCCAGCAGCTTTAAAGGAGCAGATACGCAGTATTTT.

The chain uses TRBV7-3 and TRBJ2-2, with 11 nucleotides matching TRBD2. CDR3 length equals 15 residues. Germline assignment: CDR1 SGHTA and CDR2 FQGTGA. The V and J ends lost 4 bases and 7 bases, in that order; junction bases with no gene match: 5. This CDR3 reads CASSSTSGSIGELFF. CDR3 in DNA: TGTGCCAGCAGCTCTACTAGCGGGAGTATCGGGGAGCTGTTTTTT.

The chain employs TRBV7-3 and TRBJ2-3; D is unresolved. V was shortened by 1 base and J by 4 bases, with 6 bases between the two germline ends. The CDR3 consists of 13 residues. Germline lookup yields CDR1 SGHTA and CDR2 FQGTGA. The CDR3 is CASSLKGSDTQYF. Written as DNA, the CDR3 is TGTGCCAGCAGCTTAAAGGGCTCAGATACGCAGTATTTT.

The V and J genes are TRBV18 and TRBJ2-1, with 15 bases identical to TRBD2. J was trimmed by 5 bases and V by 0 bases; bases with no gene match: 11. The germline V gene encodes CDR1 KGHSH and CDR2 LQKENI. The CDR3 runs to 20 residues. CDR3 residues: CASSPPNKPGLAGGHNEQFF. The DNA of the CDR3 is TGTGCCAGCTCACCACCGAACAAGCCGGGACTAGCGGGAGGCCACAATGAGCAGTTCTTC.

This chain uses TRBV30 with TRBJ2-1; the D is unclear. Germline V gives CDR1 GTSNPN, CDR2 SVGIG (reference sequence). V lost 0 bases to trimming and J lost 6 bases, with 18 bases between them. The CDR3 consists of 16 residues. CDR3 bases: TGTGCCTGGAGTGTACTCAGGAAGCGTCGTGGCAATGAGCAGTTCTTC. The encoded protein is CAWSVLRKRRGNEQFF.

The chain couples TRBV10-3 to TRBJ2-1; 9 positions match TRBD2. This CDR3 has 15 residues. J was trimmed by 0 bases and V by 4 bases; bases with no gene match: 1. The germline V gene has CDR1 ENHRY and CDR2 SYGVKD. The DNA of the CDR3 is TGTGCCATCAGTGTAGCGGGAGTCTCCTACAATGAGCAGTTCTTC. This encodes CAISVAGVSYNEQFF.

V and J are TRBV28 and TRBJ2-7, with 9 bases aligning to TRBD2. The CDR3 consists of 12 residues. The junction had 5 bases not matched to a gene; V was cut back by 10 bases and J by 4 bases. Germline V gives CDR1 MDHEN, CDR2 SYDVKM. Here the CDR3 reads CATEREEYEQYF. DNA for the CDR3: TGTGCCACCGAGCGGGAGGAGTACGAGCAGTACTTC.

This chain connects TRBV7-6 to TRBJ2-5; 13 positions match TRBD2. The germline V gene encodes CDR1 SGHVS and CDR2 FNYEAQ. The CDR3 sequence is 16 residues long. J gave up 4 bases and V 0 bases, and 2 bases lay outside the gene matches. The CDR3 protein is CASSLAGTSGTETQYF. CDR3 sequence (DNA): TGTGCCAGCAGCTTAGCTGGGACTAGCGGGACAGAGACCCAGTACTTC.

The chain carries TRBV14 and TRBJ1-1, with D possibly matching TRBD1 (6 bases). V gave up 3 bases and J gave up 5 bases, with 19 bases separating them. Germline-derived CDR1 and CDR2 are SGHDN and FVKESK. CDR3 length: 16 residues. The CDR3 sequence is CASSQWGRGAKTEAFF. CDR3 nucleotides: TGTGCCAGCAGCCAGTGGGGACGGGGGGCTAAAACTGAAGCTTTCTTT.

V usage is TRBV30 and J usage is TRBJ2-5; D may be TRBD2 (5 bases). V was clipped by 4 bases and J by 5 bases, with 11 bases between them. The CDR3 has 12 residues. The germline V gene has CDR1 GTSNPN and CDR2 SVGIG (reference sequence). CDR3: CAWMRQRETQYF. CDR3 sequence (DNA): TGTGCCTGGATGAGGCAGCGGGAGACCCAGTACTTC.

The V call is TRBV28, the J call TRBJ2-5; 12 positions agree with TRBD1. Germline CDR1 and CDR2: MDHEN and SYDVKM. CDR3 length equals 14 residues. With 5 bases clipped from V and 4 bases from J, the junction kept 2 bases outside the gene matches. CDR3 loop: CASSGTGGIETQYF. The CDR3 DNA is TGTGCCAGCAGTGGGACAGGGGGCATAGAGACCCAGTACTTC.

The chain joins TRBV28 to TRBJ1-1; D is possibly TRBD1 (6 bases). This CDR3 has 14 residues. CDR1 and CDR2 from the germline V gene are MDHEN and SYDVKM. V was clipped by 5 bases and J by 2 bases, with 12 bases between them. The CDR3 DNA is TGTGCCAGCAGTAGGACAGATCTAAACACTGAAGCTTTCTTT. Translation: CASSRTDLNTEAFF.

The V gene is TRBV27, the J gene TRBJ2-2; no clear D. V lost 3 bases and J lost 3, with 11 bases in between. Germline V gene lookup returns CDR1 MNHEY and CDR2 SMNVEV (reference sequence). The length of the CDR3 is 15 residues. DNA for the CDR3: TGTGCCAGCAGTTTTACCGTCTGGCACACCGGGGAGCTGTTTTTT. Its translation: CASSFTVWHTGELFF.

The chain carries TRBV6-1 and TRBJ2-3, with D maybe TRBD2 (6 bases). Germline V CDR1 and CDR2: MNHNS, SASEGT. The CDR3 has 14 amino acids. With 11 bases removed from V and 3 bases from J, the gap between germline ends came to 18 bases. The CDR3 is CACWRGVRTDTQYF. The CDR3, as DNA: TGTGCCTGCTGGAGGGGAGTAAGGACAGATACGCAGTATTTT.